The 6 T cell receptor beta chains reported below all come from one sample, sequenced in a study of cytomegalovirus exposure and HLA in healthy donors. Vbeta (60) and Jbeta (13) primers were used in the PCR. Sequencing was performed with immunoSEQ multiplex PCR; in TCRdb, only in-frame clones are kept and a portion is missing. The table shows 150,000 to 200,000 clones, with 70% to 90% occurring only once. The specimen was PBMCs. Receptor source: a man aged 18-30 years in good health and CMV-seropositive.

The table lists this clone with a count of one. The chain links TRBV6-1 to TRBJ1-2; D possibly corresponds to TRBD1 (5 bases). The CDR3 has 14 amino acids. Per germline, CDR1 MNHNS and CDR2 SASEGT. Trimming left V 5 bases short and J 7 bases short, with 17 bases between. CDR3 coding DNA: TGTGCCAGCAGTCGCGGGGCAGTTTACCGTGGCTACACCTTC. This encodes CASSRGAVYRGYTF.

CDR3 in amino acids: CASSELIQGAPNEKLFF. In DNA, the CDR3 is TGTGCCAGCAGTGAACTTATACAGGGGGCGCCTAATGAAAAACTGTTTTTT. The V and J genes are TRBV6-1 and TRBJ1-4; 9 bases line up with TRBD1. The germline V gene has CDR1 MNHNS and CDR2 SASEGT. The CDR3 loop spans 17 amino acids. V was pared by 2 bases and J by 3 bases, with 7 bases of the junction left unmatched.

V is TRBV25-1 and J is TRBJ1-2; TRBD1 is a possible D gene (5 bases). Per germline, CDR1 MGHDK and CDR2 SYGVNS. The ends were cut back, 4 bases at V and 4 bases at J, with 10 bases in the middle. The CDR3 sequence is 13 residues long. This CDR3 is CASSVGQSYGYTF. As DNA, the CDR3 is TGTGCCAGCAGTGTAGGACAAAGCTATGGCTACACCTTC.

To note about this clone: Other DNA sequences of this sample code for an identical CDR3. The chain has TRBV5-1 and TRBJ2-3; D unresolved. V lost 0 bases to trimming and J lost 2 bases, with 7 bases between them. CDR1 is SGHRS, CDR2 YFSETQ, per germline. This CDR3 has 14 amino acids. The CDR3 spells CASSLGQNTDTQYF. The CDR3 nucleotides are TGCGCCAGCAGCTTGGGTCAAAACACAGATACGCAGTATTTT.

The V call is TRBV29-1, the J call TRBJ2-1; weak D call: TRBD1 (6 bases). Germline loops: CDR1 SQVTM, CDR2 ANQGSEA. V was clipped by 7 bases and J by 5 bases, with 12 bases between them. There are 12 residues in the CDR3. CDR3 nucleotide sequence: TGCAGCGCCAACAGGGTTAACAATGAGCAGTTCTTC. Its protein product is CSANRVNNEQFF.

The chain links TRBV5-1 to TRBJ2-2; 8 bases are a match to TRBD1. CDR1 is SGHRS, CDR2 YFSETQ, per germline. J gave up 4 bases and V 4 bases, and 3 bases lay outside the gene matches. The CDR3 length is 14 residues. The CDR3 sequence: CASSPGQGTGELFF. The CDR3 DNA is TGCGCCAGCAGCCCCGGACAGGGCACCGGGGAGCTGTTTTTT.